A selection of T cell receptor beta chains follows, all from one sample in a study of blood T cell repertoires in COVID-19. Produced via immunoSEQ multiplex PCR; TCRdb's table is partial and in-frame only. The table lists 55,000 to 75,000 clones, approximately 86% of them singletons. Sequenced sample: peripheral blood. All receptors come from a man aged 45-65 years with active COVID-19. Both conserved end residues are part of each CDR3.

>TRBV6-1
CASSATGGGSYNSPLHF
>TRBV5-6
CASSRTSGGTDTQYF
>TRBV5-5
CASSRTGPNTGELFF
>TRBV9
CASRELAGFTGELFF
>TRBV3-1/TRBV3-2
CASSQGTGDLGELFF
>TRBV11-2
CASSAEVGEQYF
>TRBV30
CAWSVRGRETQYF
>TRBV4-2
CASSQTGSRVGELFF
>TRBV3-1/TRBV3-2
CASSQGLGRDRANYGYTF
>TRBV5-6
CASSFLKGTARETQYF
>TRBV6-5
CASTTGQNQGYTF
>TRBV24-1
CATSGGTSGGQGDTQYF
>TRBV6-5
CASRLTGGAEGEQYF
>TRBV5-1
CASTPGQVGYEQYF
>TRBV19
CASNALQKGKTDTQYF
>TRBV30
CAWEGQGGFPDTQYF
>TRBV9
CASSPRDRSGNTIYF
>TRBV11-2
CASSFAPQGWTEAFF
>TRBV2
CASSEPILAASRETQYF
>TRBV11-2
CASSSSGATQDNTDTQYF
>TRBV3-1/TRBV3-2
CASSQVAEQYF
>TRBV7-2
CASSLGGTSNYGYTF
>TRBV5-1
CASSLSPGGLGPQHF
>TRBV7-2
CASSLVSSGGEDTQYF
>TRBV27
CASSPGQRLTGELFF
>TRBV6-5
CASQRGTKNTGELFF
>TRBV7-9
CASTFFGLAGVETQYF
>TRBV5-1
CASSSSGGAPEQYF
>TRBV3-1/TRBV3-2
CASSQERSSPLHF
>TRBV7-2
CASIPASGGNYGYTF
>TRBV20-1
CSARQYPEAFF
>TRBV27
CASKGQGNRNEQYF
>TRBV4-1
CASRARDWDRNEQFF
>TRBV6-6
CASNWGAGDYGYTF
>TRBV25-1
CASSDITDSPLHF
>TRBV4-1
CASSQDPGLTGESTDTQYF
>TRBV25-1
CASGDRFGGYTF
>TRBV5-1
CASSLGQGLNTGELFF
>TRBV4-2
CASSQQTVNTGELFF
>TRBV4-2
CASSPWAGGIGETQYF
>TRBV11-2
CASSPFYIGTSSYNEQFF
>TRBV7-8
CASSLGDRRSYEQYF
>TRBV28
CASSVSGGPADTEAFF
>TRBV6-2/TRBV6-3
CASSYSAGLYNEQFF
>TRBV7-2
CASSLSTGAGYGYTF
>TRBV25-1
CASSADRTPYNSPLHF
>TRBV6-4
CASSDSPGGGAETQYF
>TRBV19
CASSVTGHGELFF
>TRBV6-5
CASSSLGGQETQYF
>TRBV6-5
CASQQGISYNSPLHF
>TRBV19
CASILDRGQPQHF
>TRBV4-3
CASSQEYGGIDYGYTF
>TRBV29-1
CSAWAQGREKLFF